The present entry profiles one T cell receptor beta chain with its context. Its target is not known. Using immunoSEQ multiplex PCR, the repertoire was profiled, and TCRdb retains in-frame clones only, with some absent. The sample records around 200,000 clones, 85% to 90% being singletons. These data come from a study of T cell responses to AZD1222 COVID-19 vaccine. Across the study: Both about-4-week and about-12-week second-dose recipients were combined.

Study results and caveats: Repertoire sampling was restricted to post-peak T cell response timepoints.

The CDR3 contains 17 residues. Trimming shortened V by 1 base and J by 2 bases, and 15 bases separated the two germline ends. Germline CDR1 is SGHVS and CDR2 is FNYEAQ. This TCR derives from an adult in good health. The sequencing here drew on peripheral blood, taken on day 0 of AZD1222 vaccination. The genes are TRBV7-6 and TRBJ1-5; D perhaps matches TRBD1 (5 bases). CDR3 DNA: TGTGCCAGCAGCTTAGGAACGGCCTCGGGGGGCAATCAGCCCCAGCATTTT. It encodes CASSLGTASGGNQPQHF.